This T cell receptor (beta chain) emerged from a study of blood T cell repertoires in COVID-19. Study information: Specimens from acute and convalescent COVID-19 originated in the United States, Italy and Spain. The analysed material was cDNA or gDNA that came from T cells, B-cell-depleted T cells, or PBMCs.

In the original processing: Nucleated cell number was recorded as an estimate derived from reference gene primer amplification. Clones were sequenced by immunoSEQ multiplex PCR, and TCRdb holds only the in-frame ones, with some missing. For V, J and clone size, that table is used; D and trimming come from the DNA. The sample lists roughly 52,000 clones; around 84% were seen once. This CDR3 is built from 15 residues. Trimming removed 1 base from V and 2 bases from J; junction bases left unmatched: 1. Germline assignment: CDR1 SGHNT and CDR2 YYREEE (reference sequence). The chain combines TRBV5-4 with TRBJ2-3, with 10 nucleotides matching TRBD2. This clonotype originated in a human donor in a cohort sampled during active or convalescent COVID-19. The sequenced material came from peripheral blood. CDR3 sequence reads: CASSLLAGDTDTQYF. The CDR3 nucleotides read TGTGCCAGCAGCTTGCTAGCGGGGGACACAGATACGCAGTATTTT.